This is a list of T cell receptor beta chains from one sample in a study of blood T cell repertoires in COVID-19. The method was immunoSEQ multiplex PCR; TCRdb's version includes in-frame clones alone and lacks a portion of them. The sample consists of roughly 110,000 clones, 70% to 80% of them appearing once. The source material was peripheral blood. These receptors came from a human donor with acute or convalescent COVID-19. The donor label of this sample is uncertain. Each CDR3 is given with its conserved first and last residue. Each record gives: CDR3 length, J gene, V gene, clone size, D gene, CDR3 protein, CDR3 DNA. A D gene is named only where the DNA matches it firmly. Part of the rows lack a size; the others show once, few, many or a class for expanded clones.

15 | TRBJ1-6 | TRBV27 | . | . | CASSLSLQANSPLHF | TGTGCCAGCAGTTTATCCCTGCAAGCTAATTCACCCCTCCACTTT
12 | TRBJ1-2 | TRBV5-1 | . | . | CASSLELSGYTF | TGCGCCAGCAGCTTGGAGCTTTCTGGCTACACCTTC
15 | TRBJ1-1 | TRBV6-6 | few | . | CASSYGGGSSTEAFF | TGTGCCAGCAGTTACGGGGGGGGATCTTCGACTGAAGCTTTCTTT
15 | TRBJ2-2 | TRBV6-1 | once | . | CASSEVISKAGELFF | TGTGCCAGCAGTGAAGTTATCAGTAAAGCCGGGGAGCTGTTTTTT
15 | TRBJ2-3 | TRBV10-3 | . | TRBD2 | CAISRLAGSTDTQYF | TGTGCCATCAGCCGACTAGCGGGGTCCACAGATACGCAGTATTTT
15 | TRBJ1-1 | TRBV5-8 | . | . | CASSLYTQGHTEAFF | TGTGCCAGCAGCTTGTATACTCAGGGGCACACTGAAGCTTTCTTT
15 | TRBJ1-5 | TRBV4-1 | once | . | CASSPREGGNQPQHF | TGCGCCAGCAGCCCCCGGGAGGGGGGCAATCAGCCCCAGCATTTT
12 | TRBJ1-3 | TRBV2 | . | . | CASSGVGNTIYF | TGTGCCAGCTCCGGAGTCGGAAACACCATATATTTT
16 | TRBJ1-2 | TRBV3-1/TRBV3-2 | . | TRBD1 | CASSQDPPQGDYGYTF | TGTGCCAGCAGCCAAGATCCCCCGCAGGGGGACTATGGCTACACCTTC
11 | TRBJ2-1 | TRBV7-9 | . | . | CASRLNNEQFF | TGTGCCAGCAGACTCAACAATGAGCAGTTCTTC
13 | TRBJ1-4 | TRBV29-1 | . | . | CSGKGRTNEKLFF | TGCAGCGGCAAGGGGCGGACTAATGAAAAACTGTTTTTT
12 | TRBJ2-3 | TRBV9 | . | . | CASSAGANTQYF | TGTGCCAGCAGCGCAGGGGCGAATACGCAGTATTTT
12 | TRBJ1-2 | TRBV6-4 | . | . | CASDRTGDGYTF | TGTGCCAGCGACAGAACTGGGGATGGCTACACCTTC
14 | TRBJ2-5 | TRBV5-1 | many | . | CASSRDFPQETQYF | TGCGCCAGCAGCCGGGACTTCCCGCAAGAGACCCAGTACTTC
14 | TRBJ1-6 | TRBV5-1 | . | . | CASSLGQHNSPLHF | TGCGCCAGCAGCTTGGGACAGCATAATTCACCCCTCCACTTT
18 | TRBJ2-3 | TRBV18 | . | TRBD2 | CASSRSGTSGGATDTQYF | TGTGCCAGCTCACGGTCCGGGACTAGCGGGGGGGCCACAGATACGCAGTATTTT
16 | TRBJ1-2 | TRBV2 | few | TRBD1 | CASSAGTGVLRHGYTF | TGTGCCAGCAGTGCCGGGACAGGGGTTCTTAGGCATGGCTACACCTTC
13 | TRBJ2-4 | TRBV11-2 | . | . | CASSVVAKNIQYF | TGTGCCAGCAGCGTCGTAGCCAAAAACATTCAGTACTTC
14 | TRBJ1-1 | TRBV19 | few | TRBD1 | CASSEDRDHPEAFF | TGTGCCAGTAGTGAGGACAGGGACCACCCTGAAGCTTTCTTT
14 | TRBJ2-3 | TRBV6-5 | . | TRBD1 | CASSKGQNRGVQYF | TGTGCCAGCAGTAAGGGACAGAACCGTGGGGTGCAGTATTTT
15 | TRBJ2-5 | TRBV4-1 | . | . | CASSLQGGEQETQYF | TGCGCCAGCAGCCTCCAAGGGGGGGAACAAGAGACCCAGTACTTC
14 | TRBJ1-1 | TRBV2 | once | . | CASSGQKMNTEAFF | TGTGCCAGCAGTGGACAGAAGATGAACACTGAAGCTTTCTTT
16 | TRBJ2-6 | TRBV12-5 | . | . | CASAPPGSSGANVLTF | TGTGCTAGTGCCCCACCGGGGAGTTCTGGGGCCAACGTCCTGACTTTC
14 | TRBJ1-2 | TRBV3-1/TRBV3-2 | . | . | CASSQAGFNYGYTF | TGTGCCAGCAGCCAAGCAGGTTTTAACTATGGCTACACCTTC
14 | TRBJ2-7 | TRBV30 | . | . | CAWSVRKPPYEQYF | TGTGCCTGGAGTGTGCGTAAGCCCCCCTACGAGCAGTACTTC
14 | TRBJ1-6 | TRBV5-1 | . | . | CASGLGQMNSPLHF | TGCGCCAGCGGACTCGGGCAGATGAATTCACCCCTCCACTTT
16 | TRBJ2-7 | TRBV18 | . | TRBD2 | CASSPGGVIKTYEQYF | TGTGCCAGCTCACCAGGGGGGGTCATAAAGACCTACGAGCAGTACTTC
13 | TRBJ2-5 | TRBV5-4 | . | . | CASSLASGETQYF | TGTGCCAGCAGCTTGGCCTCGGGAGAGACCCAGTACTTC
12 | TRBJ1-1 | TRBV11-1 | . | . | CASSLGPGEAFF | TGTGCCAGCAGCTTGGGCCCGGGAGAAGCTTTCTTT
18 | TRBJ2-1 | TRBV25-1 | . | . | CASSGRFWSRSSYNEQFF | TGTGCCAGCAGTGGGAGATTCTGGTCCCGGAGCTCCTACAATGAGCAGTTCTTC
16 | TRBJ1-1 | TRBV27 | . | TRBD1 | CASTQSRQGWVGEAFF | TGTGCCAGCACCCAATCAAGACAGGGGTGGGTAGGTGAAGCTTTCTTT
15 | TRBJ2-1 | TRBV7-7 | . | TRBD2 | CASSLSLAADNEQFF | TGTGCCAGCAGCCTAAGTCTAGCGGCAGACAATGAGCAGTTCTTC
14 | TRBJ2-5 | TRBV10-3 | . | TRBD1 | CAISGGTGQETQYF | TGTGCCATCAGTGGAGGGACAGGCCAAGAGACCCAGTACTTC
13 | TRBJ1-1 | TRBV19 | . | . | CASSDWGRTEAFF | TGTGCCAGTAGTGACTGGGGGCGGACTGAAGCTTTCTTT
14 | TRBJ1-1 | TRBV5-1 | . | TRBD1 | CASSSGQWNTEAFF | TGCGCCAGCAGCTCGGGACAGTGGAACACTGAAGCTTTCTTT
17 | TRBJ2-3 | TRBV7-9 | . | TRBD1 | CASRTPQGKVGTDTQYF | TGTGCCAGCAGAACGCCACAGGGGAAGGTTGGCACAGATACGCAGTATTTT
13 | TRBJ1-5 | TRBV6-5 | . | TRBD1 | CASGTGADQPQHF | TGTGCCAGCGGGACAGGGGCCGATCAGCCCCAGCATTTT
13 | TRBJ1-3 | TRBV19 | . | . | CASTRGAGNTIYF | TGTGCCAGTACGCGGGGGGCTGGAAACACCATATATTTT
14 | TRBJ2-5 | TRBV14 | . | TRBD2 | CASSLGGGLKTQYF | TGTGCCAGCAGCCTGGGCGGGGGGTTGAAGACCCAGTACTTC
15 | TRBJ1-2 | TRBV4-1 | . | TRBD1 | CASSQDDGQGYGYTF | TGCGCCAGCAGCCAAGACGATGGACAGGGCTATGGCTACACCTTC
12 | TRBJ1-6 | TRBV12-3/TRBV12-4 | once | . | CASRLAPSPLHF | TGTGCCAGCAGACTCGCCCCTTCACCCCTCCACTTT
15 | TRBJ2-3 | TRBV5-1 | . | TRBD2 | CASSQSLAGTDTQYF | TGCGCCAGCAGCCAGAGTCTAGCGGGTACAGATACGCAGTATTTT
13 | TRBJ1-1 | TRBV12-3/TRBV12-4 | few | TRBD1 | CASSGTGGTEAFF | TGTGCCAGCAGTGGGACAGGGGGCACTGAAGCTTTCTTT
13 | TRBJ1-5 | TRBV2 | . | . | CASKLRFGQPQHF | TGTGCCAGCAAGTTGAGGTTTGGGCAGCCCCAGCATTTT
13 | TRBJ2-3 | TRBV6-5 | once | . | CATLLRGTDTQYF | TGTGCCACCCTGTTGAGGGGCACAGATACGCAGTATTTT
15 | TRBJ1-2 | TRBV11-2 | . | . | CASSPYLRSNYGYTF | TGTGCCAGCAGCCCCTACCTTCGGTCGAACTATGGCTACACCTTC
16 | TRBJ1-1 | TRBV7-9 | . | . | CASSPGSRSVTVEAFF | TGTGCCAGCAGCCCAGGATCCAGGTCGGTAACGGTTGAAGCTTTCTTT
16 | TRBJ2-1 | TRBV19 | many | TRBD2 | CATTVIAGGIRNEQFF | TGTGCCACCACGGTGATTGCGGGGGGAATTAGGAATGAGCAGTTCTTC
13 | TRBJ2-5 | TRBV6-5 | . | . | CASRGALQETQYF | TGTGCCAGCAGGGGGGCATTACAAGAGACCCAGTACTTC
13 | TRBJ1-4 | TRBV6-5 | . | . | CASTARRNEKLFF | TGTGCCAGCACGGCCAGGAGGAATGAAAAACTGTTTTTT
13 | TRBJ2-7 | TRBV5-1 | . | . | CASSLGTDREQYF | TGCGCCAGCAGCTTGGGGACTGATAGGGAGCAGTACTTC
14 | TRBJ1-2 | TRBV11-2 | . | . | CASSLDRLNYGYTF | TGTGCCAGCAGCTTGGACAGACTTAACTATGGCTACACCTTC
14 | TRBJ2-3 | TRBV13 | . | TRBD2 | CASWWRGSTDTQYF | TGTGCCAGCTGGTGGCGGGGGAGCACAGATACGCAGTATTTT
15 | TRBJ1-5 | TRBV25-1 | few | . | CARGSPGVASGPQHF | TGTGCCAGAGGGTCCCCGGGGGTCGCGTCGGGGCCCCAGCATTTT
16 | TRBJ1-2 | TRBV19 | . | TRBD1 | CASRSTYRTGNYGYTF | TGTGCCAGTAGAAGCACCTACCGGACAGGAAACTATGGCTACACCTTC
14 | TRBJ1-2 | TRBV3-1/TRBV3-2 | . | . | CASSQVSQTNGYTF | TGTGCCAGCAGCCAAGTTAGTCAGACAAATGGCTACACCTTC
14 | TRBJ1-1 | TRBV4-1 | . | . | CASSQVHYGDEAFF | TGCGCCAGCAGCCAAGTTCATTACGGGGATGAAGCTTTCTTT
16 | TRBJ2-2 | TRBV5-1 | few | . | CASSLEFVSGTGELFF | TGCGCCAGCAGCTTGGAGTTCGTCAGCGGCACCGGGGAGCTGTTTTTT
17 | TRBJ1-4 | TRBV7-6 | . | TRBD1 | CASSLVPQGWANEKLFF | TGTGCCAGCAGCTTAGTGCCACAGGGGTGGGCTAATGAAAAACTGTTTTTT
14 | TRBJ2-7 | TRBV2 | . | TRBD1 | CASKGTGGAYEQYF | TGTGCCAGCAAGGGGACAGGGGGTGCCTACGAGCAGTACTTC